A single sample gave rise to the 15 T cell receptor beta chains below, sequenced in a study of siplizumab effects on memory and regulatory T cells. This table comes from immunoSEQ multiplex PCR, and its TCRdb copy is limited to in-frame clones, with some not included. The sample holds some 97,000 clones, 94% seen once. Sample: non-Treg CD4+ T cells sorted from blood. Source of these receptors: a human donor in good health.

This chain links TRBV4-2 with TRBJ2-3; 12 bases agree with TRBD2. The V gene's germline CDR1 is LGHNA and CDR2 YNFKEQ. With V trimmed by 4 bases and J by 5 bases, 1 base remained unmatched. CDR3 length: 14 amino acids. The CDR3 sequence is CASSRTSGKDTQYF. For the CDR3, the DNA is TGTGCCAGCAGCCGGACTAGCGGGAAAGATACGCAGTATTTT.

This clone was detected once. The chain has TRBV9 and TRBJ1-4; possible D gene TRBD1, 5 bases. Deletions cut 0 bases from V and 5 bases from J, with 11 bases between. This CDR3 has 15 residues. The germline V gene encodes CDR1 SGDLS and CDR2 YYNGEE. DNA of the CDR3: TGTGCCAGCAGCGTAGATGGGGCTCTAAATGAAAAACTGTTTTTT. Its protein product is CASSVDGALNEKLFF.

The chain carries TRBV11-3 and TRBJ2-5; tentative D call: TRBD2 (6 bases). Germline V lookup: CDR1 SGHNT, CDR2 YENEEA. V was clipped by 5 bases and J by 4 bases, with 14 bases between them. CDR3 length: 14 amino acids. The CDR3 nucleotides read TGTGCCAGCAGCCCTGGGGGGAAGACAGAGACCCAGTACTTC. Its protein product is CASSPGGKTETQYF.

This chain uses TRBV5-4 with TRBJ2-2, with TRBD1 matching over 7 bases. V shed 3 bases, J shed 6 bases, and the junction held 8 bases outside the gene matches. This CDR3 has 15 residues. Per germline, CDR1 SGHNT and CDR2 YYREEE (reference sequence). The CDR3 here is CASSSLQGKAGELFF. CDR3 bases: TGTGCCAGCAGCTCATTACAGGGGAAAGCCGGGGAGCTGTTTTTT.

The chain uses TRBV7-8 and TRBJ2-7; TRBD1 is a possible D gene (5 bases). Germline V gene data show CDR1 as SGHVS and CDR2 as FQNEAQ. The length of the CDR3 is 15 residues. V was trimmed by 0 bases and J by 2 bases, leaving 11 bases between them. The CDR3 here is CASSLAQGLAYEQYF. The CDR3 DNA reads TGTGCCAGCAGCTTAGCGCAGGGTCTAGCCTACGAGCAGTACTTC.

This clone was observed a handful of times. The chain employs TRBV2 and TRBJ1-5; no clear D. The CDR3 extends over 12 amino acids. Trimming stripped 3 bases from V and 8 bases from J, with 8 bases between. CDR1 is SNHLY, CDR2 FYNNEI, per germline. In nucleotides, the CDR3 is TGTGCCAGCAGTGACCGAACGAAGCCCCAGCATTTT. Translated: CASSDRTKPQHF.

The chain combines TRBV6-5 with TRBJ1-1, with D tentatively TRBD1 (6 bases). The CDR3 loop spans 14 amino acids. Germline V lookup: CDR1 MNHEY, CDR2 SVGAGI. V was cut by 6 bases and J by 5 bases, with 16 bases left in between. In nucleotides, the CDR3 is TGTGCCAGCAGCCCAACAGGGTCTTGGACTGAAGCTTTCTTT. Its translation is CASSPTGSWTEAFF.

The chain links TRBV29-1 to TRBJ1-2; D gene unclear. V was clipped by 3 bases and J by 7 bases, with 12 bases between them. This CDR3 region has 12 residues. CDR1 is SQVTM, CDR2 ANQGSEA, per germline. The CDR3 region has the DNA TGCAGCGTTGACCCGGTCGTGGGTGGCTACACCTTC. Its translation: CSVDPVVGGYTF.

This chain uses TRBV11-3 with TRBJ1-2, with a possible D match to TRBD1 (5 bases). Trimming pared 3 bases from V and 5 bases from J, leaving 13 bases between. Germline CDR1 SGHNT, CDR2 YENEEA. The CDR3 has 14 residues. This CDR3 reads CASSFMGLEYGYTF. The CDR3 DNA is TGTGCCAGCAGCTTTATGGGACTGGAATATGGCTACACCTTC. The whole variable domain, filled in from reference TRBV11-3 and TRBJ1-2, reads EAGVVQSPRYKIIEKKQPVAFWCNPISGHNTLYWYLQNLGQGPELLIRYENEEAVDDSQLPKDRFSAERLKGVDSTLKIQPAELGDSAVYLCASSFMGLEYGYTFGSGTRLTVV.

V is TRBV7-3 and J is TRBJ2-3; 13 positions agree with TRBD2. The CDR3 sequence is 16 residues long. The V and J ends lost 4 bases and 3 bases, in that order; junction bases with no gene match: 4. CDR1 is SGHTA, CDR2 FQGTGA, per germline. In DNA, the CDR3 is TGTGCCAGCAGCTATGGACTAGCGGGAGCAACAGATACGCAGTATTTT. This encodes CASSYGLAGATDTQYF. Based on the CDR3 plus reference TRBV7-3 and TRBJ2-3, the full variable domain is GAGVSQTPSNKVTEKGKYVELRCDPISGHTALYWYRQSLGQGPEFLIYFQGTGAADDSGLPNDRFFAVRPEGSVSTLKIQRTERGDSAVYLCASSYGLAGATDTQYFGPGTRLTVL.

The chain recombines TRBV21-1 with TRBJ1-1; TRBD1, the table's D call, was not compared with the DNA. TRBV21-1 counts as a pseudogene. This CDR3 region has 15 residues. This chain's CDR3 is CASETRLTMNTEAFF. Here the CDR3 DNA reads TGTGCCTCAGAGACCAGGCTAACCATGAACACTGAAGCTTTCTTT.

The V call is TRBV2, the J call TRBJ2-2; D is uncertain. The CDR3 is made up of 13 amino acids. The germline CDR1 and CDR2 sequences are SNHLY and FYNNEI. The ends were cut back, 6 bases at V and 3 bases at J, with 8 bases in the middle. In DNA, the CDR3 is TGTGCCAGCAGACGTATCTACACCGGGGAGCTGTTTTTT. Residues: CASRRIYTGELFF.

The sample holds one count of this clone. The chain links TRBV6-1 to TRBJ2-6; D tentatively fits TRBD1 or TRBD2 (5 bases each). This CDR3 has 14 residues. Germline assignment: CDR1 MNHNS and CDR2 SASEGT. Deletions cut 5 bases from V and 3 bases from J, with 8 bases between. CDR3 loop: CASSRGGGANVLTF. CDR3 bases: TGTGCCAGCAGTCGGGGCGGTGGGGCCAACGTCCTGACTTTC.

CDR3 in amino acids: CASSLAFGANVLTF. CDR3 nucleotides: TGTGCCAGCAGCTTAGCTTTTGGGGCCAACGTCCTGACTTTC. The chain uses TRBV7-9 and TRBJ2-6; D remains unclear. The length of the CDR3 is 14 residues. Trimming took 0 bases from V and 3 from J, leaving 3 bases between them. Germline loops: CDR1 SEHNR, CDR2 FQNEAQ (reference sequence).

This clone was seen just once. This sequence joins TRBV29-1 and TRBJ2-5; 13 bases agree with TRBD2. The junction had 8 bases not matched to a gene; V was cut back by 7 bases and J by 3 bases. CDR3 length: 15 amino acids. Per germline, CDR1 SQVTM and CDR2 ANQGSEA. The CDR3 loop reads CSAPWTSGSEETQYF. The DNA of the CDR3 is TGCAGCGCCCCGTGGACTAGCGGGAGTGAAGAGACCCAGTACTTC. Filled out from reference TRBV29-1 and TRBJ2-5, the complete variable domain reads SAVISQKPSRDICQRGTSLTIQCQVDSQVTMMFWYRQQPGQSLTLIATANQGSEATYESGFVIDKFPISRPNLTFSTLTVSNMSPEDSSIYLCSAPWTSGSEETQYFGPGTRLLVL.